These 32 T cell receptor beta chains came from one sample sequenced in a study of identifying expanded T cells in peripheral blood (dated 2019 in TCRdb). The library came from the immunoSEQ multiplex PCR assay. As stored in TCRdb, this immuneACCESS dataset retains in-frame rearrangements with V and J assigned. A fraction of the clones does not appear; measured against another copy, unresolved V genes explain less than half of the discrepancy, and the remainder lacks a known reason. The sample table holds more than 70,000 clones, of which 70% to 90% were seen once. The ten largest clones add up to around 6% of the sample. The sequencing input was blood. The receptors were gathered from a person aged 18 to 75 in good health.

The gene calls are TRBV10-3 and TRBJ2-7; 7 positions match TRBD2. The V segment lost 8 bases and the J segment 2 bases; nucleotides outside the gene matches: 15. This CDR3 comprises 16 residues. Per germline, CDR1 ENHRY and CDR2 SYGVKD. The chain's CDR3 is CAIGDNGLADTYEQYF. CDR3 sequence (DNA): TGTGCCATCGGAGATAACGGGCTAGCGGACACCTACGAGCAGTACTTC.

The chain carries TRBV4-3 and TRBJ2-5; D not resolved. Trimming removed 2 bases at V and 5 bases at J, with 12 bases between. The CDR3 spans 14 residues. CDR1 LGHNA and CDR2 YSLEER come from the germline V gene. CDR3 residues: CASSQKYGWETQYF. The DNA for the CDR3 is TGCGCCAGCAGCCAAAAGTACGGGTGGGAGACCCAGTACTTC.

This clone was seen only once. This chain links TRBV2 with TRBJ1-5; maybe TRBD1 (6 bases). The CDR3 covers 14 residues. The V end was cut by 2 bases, the J end by 6 bases, with 11 bases between. In germline, CDR1 is SNHLY, CDR2 FYNNEI. CDR3 DNA: TGTGCCAGCAGTGAAAGGGGGGAGTTTCAGCCCCAGCATTTT. It translates to CASSERGEFQPQHF.

J is TRBJ2-2 and V is TRBV7-2; D gene ambiguous. This CDR3 is 14 amino acids long. V lost 6 bases and J 3 bases, leaving 11 bases between the germline ends. CDR1 SGHTA and CDR2 FQGNSA come from the germline V gene. The DNA of the CDR3 is TGTGCCAGCAGTCAAAACTCTTACACCGGGGAGCTGTTTTTT. It translates to CASSQNSYTGELFF.

This rearrangement joins TRBV5-4 to TRBJ1-1; D possibly corresponds to TRBD1 (6 bases). This CDR3 is built from 14 residues. V lost 1 base, J lost 2 bases, and 9 bases lay in between. Germline loops: CDR1 SGHNT, CDR2 YYREEE (reference sequence). The CDR3 protein is CASSLRGANTEAFF. In DNA form, the CDR3 reads TGTGCCAGCAGCTTGCGGGGGGCCAACACTGAAGCTTTCTTT.

The chain employs TRBV9 and TRBJ1-4; 7 bases align to TRBD1. Trimming took 3 bases from V and 4 from J; bases not matched to a gene: 9. CDR3 size: 16 residues. Germline loops: CDR1 SGDLS, CDR2 YYNGEE. The CDR3 spells CASSAFTGVGNEKLFF. The CDR3 bases are TGTGCCAGCAGCGCCTTTACAGGGGTGGGTAATGAAAAACTGTTTTTT.

This rearrangement joins TRBV14 to TRBJ2-5, with TRBD1 matching 9 bases. The CDR3 spans 14 residues. CDR1 is SGHDN, CDR2 FVKESK, per germline. Trimming cost V 6 bases and J 7 bases; bases outside gene matches: 9. The CDR3 region has the DNA TGTGCCAGCAGATCCTCTGGACAGGGGCTGACCCAGTACTTC. Protein sequence: CASRSSGQGLTQYF.

The chain is built from TRBV30 and TRBJ2-1; D possibly matches TRBD1 or TRBD2 (5 bases each). V gave up 4 bases and J gave up 13 bases, with 14 bases separating them. The CDR3 totals 11 residues. Germline V gene lookup returns CDR1 GTSNPN and CDR2 SVGIG (reference sequence). Here the CDR3 reads CAWNKGPEQFF. The CDR3, as DNA: TGTGCCTGGAATAAGGGACCTGAACAGTTCTTC.

The CDR3 loop reads CASSSLRGANEQFF. The CDR3 DNA sequence: TGTGCCAGCAGCTCCCTCAGGGGGGCAAATGAGCAGTTCTTC. J is TRBJ2-1 and V is TRBV11-2, with D possibly matching TRBD1 (7 bases). V lost 4 bases and J 7 bases, leaving 14 bases between the germline ends. CDR1 SGHAT and CDR2 FQNNGV come from the germline V gene. CDR3 length: 14 residues.

The chain combines TRBV27 with TRBJ1-2; no reliable D call. This CDR3 contains 12 residues. The germline V gene encodes CDR1 MNHEY and CDR2 SMNVEV (reference sequence). V lost 5 bases to trimming and J lost 8 bases, with 12 bases between them. The CDR3 region has the DNA TGTGCCAGCAGTGGTTCCCCTCCCGGCTACACCTTC. This translates into CASSGSPPGYTF.

This chain links TRBV5-8 with TRBJ1-5; tentative D call: TRBD1 (6 bases). V lost 4 bases, J lost 1 base, and 18 bases lay in between. The CDR3 consists of 17 residues. The germline V gene encodes CDR1 SGHTS and CDR2 YDEGEE. This CDR3 is CASSPRTVYASNQPQHF. CDR3 coding DNA: TGTGCCAGCAGCCCTCGGACAGTTTACGCCAGCAATCAGCCCCAGCATTTT.

The chain recombines TRBV27 with TRBJ2-7; D might be TRBD1 or TRBD2, each matching 5 bases. Germline V gene sequence: CDR1 MNHEY, CDR2 SMNVEV (reference sequence). The CDR3 covers 15 residues. V was shortened by 6 bases and J by 0 bases, with 15 bases between the two germline ends. The CDR3 DNA sequence: TGTGCCAGCAGCTCCCGGGACCGCTTCTCCTACGAGCAGTACTTC. Encoded protein: CASSSRDRFSYEQYF.

The gene calls are TRBV7-9 and TRBJ2-5; D gene unclear. The CDR3 length is 15 residues. V was cut by 5 bases and J by 1 base, with 14 bases left in between. From germline, CDR1 is SEHNR and CDR2 FQNEAQ (reference sequence). The CDR3 coding sequence is TGTGCCAGCAGCCTCTACTTGGGCATCCAAGAGACCCAGTACTTC. Translating it yields CASSLYLGIQETQYF.

The rearrangement joins TRBV30 to TRBJ1-1, with D tentatively TRBD1 (5 bases). CDR3 length equals 13 residues. V shed 1 base and J shed 1 base, with 7 bases lying between them. The V gene's germline CDR1 is GTSNPN and CDR2 SVGIG (reference sequence). The CDR3 loop is CAWSEQANTEAFF. Written as DNA, the CDR3 is TGTGCCTGGAGTGAACAGGCGAACACTGAAGCTTTCTTT.

The V call is TRBV7-6, the J call TRBJ2-1; unclear D gene. Deletions cut 2 bases from V and 7 bases from J, with 12 bases between. CDR3 length: 14 amino acids. Germline-derived CDR1 and CDR2 are SGHVS and FNYEAQ. CDR3 DNA: TGTGCCAGCAGCTTAATGGAATTCGGGAATGAGCAGTTCTTC. The encoded protein is CASSLMEFGNEQFF.

The chain combines TRBV30 with TRBJ1-5, with D possibly TRBD1 on 5 matching bases. V lost 5 bases and J 3 bases, leaving 8 bases between the germline ends. Germline V gene sequence: CDR1 GTSNPN, CDR2 SVGIG (reference sequence). The CDR3 runs 12 residues. CDR3 bases: TGTGCCTGGGACAGAACCAATCAGCCCCAGCATTTT. Translated, it gives CAWDRTNQPQHF.

The chain has TRBV30 and TRBJ1-3; D is uncertain. Germline CDR1 reads GTSNPN; CDR2 reads SVGIG (reference sequence). Trimming took 6 bases from V and 0 from J, leaving 9 bases between them. This CDR3 is 13 amino acids long. Written as DNA, the CDR3 is TGTGCCTGTGACTTGAGCTCTGGAAACACCATATATTTT. Translating it yields CACDLSSGNTIYF.

This clone was detected once. V and J are TRBV4-1 and TRBJ1-5; D possibly corresponds to TRBD1 (5 bases). Trimming removed 0 bases from V and 7 bases from J, with 16 bases in between. This CDR3 is 16 amino acids long. The germline gives CDR1 MGHRA, CDR2 YSYEKL. The CDR3 spells CASSQDSHTGYQPQHF. CDR3 bases: TGCGCCAGCAGCCAAGATTCCCACACAGGTTACCAGCCCCAGCATTTT.

This sequence joins TRBV5-4 and TRBJ1-2; D not certain. Trimming stripped 0 bases from V and 2 bases from J, with 11 bases between. Germline values: CDR1 SGHNT, CDR2 YYREEE (reference sequence). This CDR3 spans 15 amino acids. For the CDR3, the DNA is TGTGCCAGCAGCTTGGCCGTAATGGGAAACTATGGCTACACCTTC. Its protein product is CASSLAVMGNYGYTF.

J is TRBJ2-2 and V is TRBV7-9, with TRBD1 identical over 8 bases. The ends lost 0 bases at V and 7 bases at J; junction bases unmatched: 7. The length of the CDR3 is 16 residues. In germline, CDR1 is SEHNR, CDR2 FQNEAQ (reference sequence). CDR3 coding DNA: TGTGCCAGCAGCTTAGCACAGGGGGAAATCGGCGGGGAGCTGTTTTTT. It translates to CASSLAQGEIGGELFF. Together with reference TRBV7-9 and TRBJ2-2, the CDR3 gives the full variable domain: DTGVSQNPRHKITKRGQNVTFRCDPISEHNRLYWYRQTLGQGPEFLTYFQNEAQLEKSRLLSDRFSAERPKGSFSTLEIQRTEQGDSAMYLCASSLAQGEIGGELFFGEGSRLTVL.

A single count supports this clone. The chain combines TRBV2 with TRBJ1-1, with unresolved D. The V gene lost 4 bases and the J gene lost 5 bases, with 17 bases spanning the gap. Per the germline V gene, CDR1 is SNHLY and CDR2 is FYNNEI. CDR3 size: 15 residues. CDR3 in DNA: TGTGCCAGCAGTGGTTTCGGCACGAGTAGGACTGAAGCTTTCTTT. Translated: CASSGFGTSRTEAFF.

The chain carries TRBV11-1 and TRBJ1-3; D is unclear. The CDR3 spans 16 residues. Per the germline V gene, CDR1 is SGHAT and CDR2 is FQDESV (reference sequence). V lost 1 base and J lost 0, with 10 bases in between. CDR3 amino acids: CASSLGRTSSGNTIYF. CDR3 DNA sequence: TGTGCCAGCAGCTTAGGGCGGACGAGCTCTGGAAACACCATATATTTT.

This clone has only one observation. This chain joins TRBV6-5 and TRBJ1-2; TRBD1 matches at 9 bases. J gave up 3 bases and V 0 bases, and 2 bases lay outside the gene matches. The CDR3 contains 15 residues. The V gene's germline CDR1 is MNHEY and CDR2 SVGAGI. The CDR3 DNA follows: TGTGCCAGCAGTTACTCCCGGACAGGGGACTATGGCTACACCTTC. Amino acid sequence: CASSYSRTGDYGYTF.

This chain links TRBV11-2 with TRBJ1-1, with D perhaps TRBD1 (5 bases). Trimming took off 5 bases at V and 4 bases at J, with 17 bases between the two ends. CDR1 and CDR2 (germline): SGHAT, FQNNGV. The CDR3 runs to 15 residues. For the CDR3, the DNA is TGTGCCAGCAGCGTTACCGGGGCCCGAGGCACTGAAGCTTTCTTT. Its translation is CASSVTGARGTEAFF.

The rearrangement uses TRBV14 and TRBJ2-3, with 9 bases aligning to TRBD1. The germline V gene has CDR1 SGHDN and CDR2 FVKESK. The junction had 8 bases not matched to a gene; V was cut back by 4 bases and J by 3 bases. The CDR3 covers 16 residues. The CDR3, as DNA: TGTGCCAGCAGCCGAGGTGGGACAGGGAAAACAGATACGCAGTATTTT. Translation: CASSRGGTGKTDTQYF.

The rearrangement uses TRBV19 and TRBJ1-2; 9 positions match TRBD1. With V trimmed by 5 bases and J by 5 bases, 6 bases remained unmatched. The germline V gene encodes CDR1 LNHDA and CDR2 SQIVND (reference sequence). The CDR3 is 14 residues long. CDR3 coding DNA: TGTGCCAGTAGTGACACCGGGACAGGGTATGGCTACACCTTC. Amino acids: CASSDTGTGYGYTF.

This clone has just one count. The chain joins TRBV18 to TRBJ1-3; D is unresolved. Germline loops: CDR1 KGHSH, CDR2 LQKENI. V was clipped by 3 bases and J by 2 bases, with 8 bases between them. The CDR3 has 14 amino acids. The CDR3 nucleotides are TGTGCCAGCTCACCGGGTAACCCTGGAAACACCATATATTTT. Amino acid sequence: CASSPGNPGNTIYF.

J is TRBJ2-5 and V is TRBV15, with TRBD2 as a possible D gene (5 bases). Germline V lookup: CDR1 LNHNV, CDR2 YYDKDF (reference sequence). This CDR3 comprises 14 residues. The V end was cut by 0 bases, the J end by 7 bases, with 12 bases between. The CDR3 DNA reads TGTGCCACCAGCAGAGATCATCTTCGGGGGACCCAGTACTTC. It translates to CATSRDHLRGTQYF.

The rearrangement links TRBV5-1 to TRBJ1-3, with D tentatively TRBD1 (5 bases). Trimming shortened V by 2 bases and J by 8 bases, and 11 bases separated the two germline ends. Germline lookup yields CDR1 SGHRS and CDR2 YFSETQ. The CDR3 loop spans 13 amino acids. The CDR3 protein is CASSFSGGDTIYF. The CDR3, as DNA: TGCGCCAGCAGCTTTTCGGGGGGAGACACCATATATTTT.

The chain uses TRBV19 and TRBJ2-5; TRBD2 matches at 9 bases. The V segment lost 5 bases and the J segment 5 bases; nucleotides outside the gene matches: 6. CDR3 length: 14 residues. Germline V CDR1 and CDR2: LNHDA, SQIVND (reference sequence). In nucleotides, the CDR3 is TGTGCCAGTAGTCTCGGGACTAGCCCCGAGACCCAGTACTTC. Translation gives CASSLGTSPETQYF.

The chain joins TRBV18 to TRBJ2-5, with D maybe TRBD1 (5 bases). Germline CDR1 and CDR2: KGHSH and LQKENI. The CDR3 extends over 15 amino acids. V was clipped by 1 base and J by 2 bases, with 11 bases between them. CDR3 coding DNA: TGTGCCAGCTCACCACGGGGCAGGACACAAGAGACCCAGTACTTC. Translation gives CASSPRGRTQETQYF. The full variable domain, its missing parts supplied by reference TRBV18 and TRBJ2-5, is NAGVMQNPRHLVRRRGQEARLRCSPMKGHSHVYWYRQLPEEGLKFMVYLQKENIIDESGMPKERFSAEFPKEGPSILRIQQVVRGDSAAYFCASSPRGRTQETQYFGPGTRLLVL.

J is TRBJ1-3 and V is TRBV19; TRBD1 aligns across 8 bases. The CDR3 is made up of 19 amino acids. Germline V gives CDR1 LNHDA, CDR2 SQIVND (reference sequence). Trimming removed 3 bases from V and 1 base from J; junction bases left unmatched: 14. CDR3 sequence: CASSMRTGPLSFSGNTIYF. DNA of the CDR3: TGTGCCAGTAGTATGCGGACAGGGCCCTTAAGTTTTTCTGGAAACACCATATATTTT.